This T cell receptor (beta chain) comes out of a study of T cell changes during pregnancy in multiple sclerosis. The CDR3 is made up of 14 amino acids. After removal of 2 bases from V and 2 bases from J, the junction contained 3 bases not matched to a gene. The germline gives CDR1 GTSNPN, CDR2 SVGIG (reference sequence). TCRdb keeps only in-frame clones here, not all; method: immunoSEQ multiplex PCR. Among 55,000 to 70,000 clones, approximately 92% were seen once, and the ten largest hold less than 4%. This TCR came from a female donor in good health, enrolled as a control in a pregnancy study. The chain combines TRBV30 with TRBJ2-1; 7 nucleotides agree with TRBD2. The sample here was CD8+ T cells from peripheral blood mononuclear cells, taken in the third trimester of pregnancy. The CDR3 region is CAWSPRGAYNEQFF. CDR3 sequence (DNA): TGTGCCTGGAGTCCACGGGGGGCCTACAATGAGCAGTTCTTC.